The following is a T cell receptor (beta chain) sequence with its context. Antigen unknown. The data were taken from a study of CD8 T cells in ankylosing spondylitis. Study-level results: A motif of 7 to 9 highly homologous TCR beta variants was seen as apparently characteristic of ankylosing spondylitis blood. Within peripheral blood, clones linked to disease were CD8+ and relatively rare. Disease-associated clones were reportedly significantly overrepresented in matched ankylosing spondylitis synovial fluid.

The CDR3 is made up of 15 amino acids. From germline, CDR1 is ENHRY and CDR2 SYGVKD. The V segment lost 2 bases and the J segment 5 bases; nucleotides outside the gene matches: 8. Library preparation for TCR beta used quantitative 5'-RACE with molecular barcodes. TCRdb fed the 5' RACE reads into MiXCR, producing one record per CDR3 protein. The data show a few hundred thousand distinct CDR3 sequences, about an eighth seen once. The J gene is TRBJ2-7, the V gene TRBV10-3; 8 bases agree with TRBD1. The source material was blood, either unsorted or a sorted T cell fraction (not recorded which). This sequence originates from a male donor with ankylosing spondylitis. CDR3 protein: CAISEPTGAVNEQYF. The CDR3 nucleotides are TGTGCCATCAGTGAGCCGACAGGGGCGGTAAACGAGCAGTACTTC.